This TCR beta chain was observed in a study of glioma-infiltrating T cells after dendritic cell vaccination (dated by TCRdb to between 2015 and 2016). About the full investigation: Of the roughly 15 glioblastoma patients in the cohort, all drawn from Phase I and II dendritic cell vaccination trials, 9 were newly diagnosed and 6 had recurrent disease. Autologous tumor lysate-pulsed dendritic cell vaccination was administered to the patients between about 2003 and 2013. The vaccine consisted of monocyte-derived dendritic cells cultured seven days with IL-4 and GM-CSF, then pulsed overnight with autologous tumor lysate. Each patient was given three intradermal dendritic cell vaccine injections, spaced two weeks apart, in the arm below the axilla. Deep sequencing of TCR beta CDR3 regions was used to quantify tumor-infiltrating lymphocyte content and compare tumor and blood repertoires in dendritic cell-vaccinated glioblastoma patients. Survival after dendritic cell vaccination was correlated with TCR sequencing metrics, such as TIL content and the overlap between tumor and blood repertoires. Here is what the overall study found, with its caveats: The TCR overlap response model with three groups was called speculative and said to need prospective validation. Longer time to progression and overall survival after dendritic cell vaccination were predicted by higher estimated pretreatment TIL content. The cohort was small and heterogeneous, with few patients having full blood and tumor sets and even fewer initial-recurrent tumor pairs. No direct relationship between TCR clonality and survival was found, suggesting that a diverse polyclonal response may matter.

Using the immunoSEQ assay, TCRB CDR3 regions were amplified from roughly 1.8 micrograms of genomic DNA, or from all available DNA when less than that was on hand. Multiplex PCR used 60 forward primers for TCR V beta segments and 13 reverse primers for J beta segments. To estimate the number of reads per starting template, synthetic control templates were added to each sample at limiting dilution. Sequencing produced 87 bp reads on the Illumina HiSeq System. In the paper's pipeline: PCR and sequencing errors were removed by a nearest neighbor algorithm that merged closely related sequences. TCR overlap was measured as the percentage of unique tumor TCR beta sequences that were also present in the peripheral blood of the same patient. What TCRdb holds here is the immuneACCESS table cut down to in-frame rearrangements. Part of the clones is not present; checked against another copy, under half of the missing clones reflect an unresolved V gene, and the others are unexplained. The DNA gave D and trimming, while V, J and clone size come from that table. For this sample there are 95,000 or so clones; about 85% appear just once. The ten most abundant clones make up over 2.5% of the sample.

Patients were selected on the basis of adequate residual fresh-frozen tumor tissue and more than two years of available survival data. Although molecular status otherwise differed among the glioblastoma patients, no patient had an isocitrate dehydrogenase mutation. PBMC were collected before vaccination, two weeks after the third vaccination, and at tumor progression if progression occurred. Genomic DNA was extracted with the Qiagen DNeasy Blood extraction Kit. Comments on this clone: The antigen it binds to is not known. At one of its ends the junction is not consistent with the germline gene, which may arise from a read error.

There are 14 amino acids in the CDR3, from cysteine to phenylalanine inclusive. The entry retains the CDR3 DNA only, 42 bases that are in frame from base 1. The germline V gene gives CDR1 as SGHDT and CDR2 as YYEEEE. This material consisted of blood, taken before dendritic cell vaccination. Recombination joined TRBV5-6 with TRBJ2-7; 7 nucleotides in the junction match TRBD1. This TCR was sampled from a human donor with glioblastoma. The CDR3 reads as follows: CASSLEQGIYEQCF. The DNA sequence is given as TGTGCCAGCAGCTTGGAACAGGGGATCTACGAGCAGTGCTTC. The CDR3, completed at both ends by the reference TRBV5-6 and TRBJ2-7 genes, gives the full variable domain DAGVTQSPTHLIKTRGQQVTLRCSPKSGHDTVSWYQQALGQGPQFIFQYYEEEERQRGNFPDRFSGHQFPNYSSELNVNALLLGDSALYLCASSLEQGIYEQCFGPGTRLTVT.